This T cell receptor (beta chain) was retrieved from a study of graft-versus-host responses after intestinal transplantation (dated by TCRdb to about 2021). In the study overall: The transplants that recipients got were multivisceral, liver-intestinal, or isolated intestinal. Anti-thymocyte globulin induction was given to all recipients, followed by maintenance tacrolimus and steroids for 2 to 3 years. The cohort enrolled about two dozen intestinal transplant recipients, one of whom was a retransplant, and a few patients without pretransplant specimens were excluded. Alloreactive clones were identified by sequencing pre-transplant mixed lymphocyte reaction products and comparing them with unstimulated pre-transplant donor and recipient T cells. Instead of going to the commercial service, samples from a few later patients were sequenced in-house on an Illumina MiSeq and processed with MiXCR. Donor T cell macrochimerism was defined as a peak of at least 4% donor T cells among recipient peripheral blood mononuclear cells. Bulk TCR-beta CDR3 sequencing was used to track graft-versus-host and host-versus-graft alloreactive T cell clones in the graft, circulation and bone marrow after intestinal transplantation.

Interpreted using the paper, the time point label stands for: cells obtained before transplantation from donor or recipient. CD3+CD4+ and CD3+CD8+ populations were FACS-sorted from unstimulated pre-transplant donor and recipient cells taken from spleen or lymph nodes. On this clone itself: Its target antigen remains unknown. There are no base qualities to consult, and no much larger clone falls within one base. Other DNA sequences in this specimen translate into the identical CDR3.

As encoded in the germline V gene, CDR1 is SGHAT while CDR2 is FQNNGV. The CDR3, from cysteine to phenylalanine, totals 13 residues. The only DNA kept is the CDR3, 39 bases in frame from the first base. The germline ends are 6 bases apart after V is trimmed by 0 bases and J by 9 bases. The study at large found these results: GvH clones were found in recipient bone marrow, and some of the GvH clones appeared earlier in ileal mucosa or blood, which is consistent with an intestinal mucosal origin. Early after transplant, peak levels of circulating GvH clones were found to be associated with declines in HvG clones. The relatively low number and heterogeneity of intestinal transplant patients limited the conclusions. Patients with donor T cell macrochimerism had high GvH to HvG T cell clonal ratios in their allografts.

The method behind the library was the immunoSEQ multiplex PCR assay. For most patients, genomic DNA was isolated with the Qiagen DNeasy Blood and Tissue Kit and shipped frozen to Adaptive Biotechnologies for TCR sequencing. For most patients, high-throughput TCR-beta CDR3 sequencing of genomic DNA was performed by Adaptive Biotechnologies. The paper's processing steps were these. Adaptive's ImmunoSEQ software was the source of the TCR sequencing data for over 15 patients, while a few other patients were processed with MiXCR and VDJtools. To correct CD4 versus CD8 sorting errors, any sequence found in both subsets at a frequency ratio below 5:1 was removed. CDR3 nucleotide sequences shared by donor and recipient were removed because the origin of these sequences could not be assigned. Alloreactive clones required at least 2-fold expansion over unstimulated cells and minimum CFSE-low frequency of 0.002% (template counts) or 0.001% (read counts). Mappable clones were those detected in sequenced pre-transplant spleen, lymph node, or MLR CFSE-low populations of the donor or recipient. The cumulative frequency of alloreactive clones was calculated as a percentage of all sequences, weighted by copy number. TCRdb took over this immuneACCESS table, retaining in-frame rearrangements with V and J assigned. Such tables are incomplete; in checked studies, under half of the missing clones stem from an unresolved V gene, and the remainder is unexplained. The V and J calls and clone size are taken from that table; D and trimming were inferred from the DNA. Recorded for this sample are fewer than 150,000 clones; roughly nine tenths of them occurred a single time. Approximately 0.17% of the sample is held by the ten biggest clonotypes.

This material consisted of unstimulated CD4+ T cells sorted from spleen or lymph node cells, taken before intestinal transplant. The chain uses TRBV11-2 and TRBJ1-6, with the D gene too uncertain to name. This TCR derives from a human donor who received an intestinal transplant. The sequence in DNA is TGTGCCAGCAGCTTAGATCGTGCTTCACCCCTCCACTTT. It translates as CASSLDRASPLHF.